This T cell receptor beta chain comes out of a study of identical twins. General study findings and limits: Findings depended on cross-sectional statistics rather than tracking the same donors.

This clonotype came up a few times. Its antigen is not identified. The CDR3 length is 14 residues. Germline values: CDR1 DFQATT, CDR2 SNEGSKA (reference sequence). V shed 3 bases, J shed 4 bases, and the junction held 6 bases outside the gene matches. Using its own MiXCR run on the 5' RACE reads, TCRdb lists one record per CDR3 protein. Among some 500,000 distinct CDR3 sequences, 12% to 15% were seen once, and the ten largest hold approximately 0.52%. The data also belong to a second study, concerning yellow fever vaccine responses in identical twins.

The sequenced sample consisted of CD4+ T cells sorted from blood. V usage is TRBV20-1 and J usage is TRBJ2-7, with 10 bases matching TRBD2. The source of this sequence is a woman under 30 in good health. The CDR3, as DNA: TGCAGTGCTAGGAGCGGGAGGGCCTATTACGAGCAGTACTTC. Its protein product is CSARSGRAYYEQYF.